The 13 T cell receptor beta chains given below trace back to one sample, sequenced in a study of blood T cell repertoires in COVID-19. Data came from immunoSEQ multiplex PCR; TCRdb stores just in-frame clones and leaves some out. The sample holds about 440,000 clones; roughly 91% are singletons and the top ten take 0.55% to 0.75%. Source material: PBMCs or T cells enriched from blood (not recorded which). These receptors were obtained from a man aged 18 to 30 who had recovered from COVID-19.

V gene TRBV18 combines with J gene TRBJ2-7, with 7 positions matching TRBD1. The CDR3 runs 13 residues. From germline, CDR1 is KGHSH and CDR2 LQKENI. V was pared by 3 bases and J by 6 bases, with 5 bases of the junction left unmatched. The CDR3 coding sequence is TGTGCCAGCTCACCGACAGGGAACGGCGAGCAGTACTTC. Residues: CASSPTGNGEQYF.

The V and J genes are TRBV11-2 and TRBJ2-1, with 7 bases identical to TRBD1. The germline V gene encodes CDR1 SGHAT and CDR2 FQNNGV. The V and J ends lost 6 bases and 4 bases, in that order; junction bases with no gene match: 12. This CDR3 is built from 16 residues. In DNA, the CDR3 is TGTGCCAGCAGTCCTGAGGGAAGGGGGCCTTACAATGAGCAGTTCTTC. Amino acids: CASSPEGRGPYNEQFF. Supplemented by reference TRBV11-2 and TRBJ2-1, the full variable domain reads EAGVAQSPRYKIIEKRQSVAFWCNPISGHATLYWYQQILGQGPKLLIQFQNNGVVDDSQLPKDRFSAERLKGVDSTLKIQPAKLEDSAVYLCASSPEGRGPYNEQFFGPGTRLTVL.

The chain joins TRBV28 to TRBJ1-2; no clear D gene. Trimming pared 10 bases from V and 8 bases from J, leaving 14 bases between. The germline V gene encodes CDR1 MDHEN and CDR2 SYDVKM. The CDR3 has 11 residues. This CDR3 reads CATAVLGGYTF. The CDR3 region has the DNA TGTGCCACCGCCGTCCTAGGAGGCTACACCTTC.

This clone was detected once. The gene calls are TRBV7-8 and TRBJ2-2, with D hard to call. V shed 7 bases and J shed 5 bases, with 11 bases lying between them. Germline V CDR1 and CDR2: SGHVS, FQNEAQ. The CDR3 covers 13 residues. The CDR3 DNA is TGTGCCAGCATCTCACTCGCAACCGGGGAGCTGTTTTTT. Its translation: CASISLATGELFF.

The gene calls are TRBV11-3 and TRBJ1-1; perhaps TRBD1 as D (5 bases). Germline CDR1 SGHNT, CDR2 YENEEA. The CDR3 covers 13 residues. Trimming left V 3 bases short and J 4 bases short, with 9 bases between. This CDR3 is CASSLGGITEAFF. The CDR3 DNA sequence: TGTGCCAGCAGCTTGGGGGGAATCACTGAAGCTTTCTTT. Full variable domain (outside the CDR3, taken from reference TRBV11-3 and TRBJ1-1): EAGVVQSPRYKIIEKKQPVAFWCNPISGHNTLYWYLQNLGQGPELLIRYENEEAVDDSQLPKDRFSAERLKGVDSTLKIQPAELGDSAVYLCASSLGGITEAFFGQGTRLTVV.

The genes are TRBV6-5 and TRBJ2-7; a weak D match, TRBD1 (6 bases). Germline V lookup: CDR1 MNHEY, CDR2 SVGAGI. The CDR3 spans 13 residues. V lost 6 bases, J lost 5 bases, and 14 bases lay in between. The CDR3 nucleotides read TGTGCCAGCAGCAACAGGGTCCTCGACGAGCAGTACTTC. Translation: CASSNRVLDEQYF.

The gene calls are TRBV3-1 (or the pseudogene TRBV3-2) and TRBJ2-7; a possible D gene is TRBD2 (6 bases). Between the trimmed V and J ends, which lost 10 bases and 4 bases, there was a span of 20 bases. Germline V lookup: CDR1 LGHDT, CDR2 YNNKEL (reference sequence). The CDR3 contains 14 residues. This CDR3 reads CATAVAETQYEQYF. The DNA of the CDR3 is TGTGCCACCGCCGTAGCGGAGACCCAATACGAGCAGTACTTC.

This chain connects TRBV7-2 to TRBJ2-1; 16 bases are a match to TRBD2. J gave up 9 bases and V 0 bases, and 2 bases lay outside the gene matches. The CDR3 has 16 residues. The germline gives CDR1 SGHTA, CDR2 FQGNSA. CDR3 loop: CASSLAGTSGRVEQFF. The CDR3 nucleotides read TGTGCCAGCAGCTTAGCTGGGACTAGCGGGAGGGTTGAGCAGTTCTTC. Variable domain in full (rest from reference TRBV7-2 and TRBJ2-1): GAGVSQSPSNKVTEKGKDVELRCDPISGHTALYWYRQSLGQGLEFLIYFQGNSAPDKSGLPSDRFSAERTGGSVSTLTIQRTQQEDSAVYLCASSLAGTSGRVEQFFGPGTRLTVL.

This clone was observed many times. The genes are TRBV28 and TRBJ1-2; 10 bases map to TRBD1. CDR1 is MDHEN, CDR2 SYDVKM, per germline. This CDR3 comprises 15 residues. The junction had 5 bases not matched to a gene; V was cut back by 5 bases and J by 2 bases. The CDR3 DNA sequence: TGTGCCAGCAGTCTACCGACAGGGGGCAACTATGGCTACACCTTC. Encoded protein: CASSLPTGGNYGYTF.

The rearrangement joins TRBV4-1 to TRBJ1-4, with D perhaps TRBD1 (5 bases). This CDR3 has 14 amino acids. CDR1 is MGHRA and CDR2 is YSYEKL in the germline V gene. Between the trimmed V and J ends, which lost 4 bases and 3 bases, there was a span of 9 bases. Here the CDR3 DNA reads TGCGCCAGCAGCCCCAGGGAGGCTAATGAAAAACTGTTTTTT. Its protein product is CASSPREANEKLFF.

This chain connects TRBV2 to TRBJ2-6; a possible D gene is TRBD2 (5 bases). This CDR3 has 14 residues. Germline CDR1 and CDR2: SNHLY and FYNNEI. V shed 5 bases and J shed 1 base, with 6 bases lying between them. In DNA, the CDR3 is TGTGCCAGCAGTCGGGAATCTGGGGCCAACGTCCTGACTTTC. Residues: CASSRESGANVLTF.

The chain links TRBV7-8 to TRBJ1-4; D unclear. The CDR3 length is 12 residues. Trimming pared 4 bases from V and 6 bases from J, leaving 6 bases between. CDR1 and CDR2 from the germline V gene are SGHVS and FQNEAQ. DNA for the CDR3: TGTGCCAGCAGCTCCTTTGATGAAAAACTGTTTTTT. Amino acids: CASSSFDEKLFF.

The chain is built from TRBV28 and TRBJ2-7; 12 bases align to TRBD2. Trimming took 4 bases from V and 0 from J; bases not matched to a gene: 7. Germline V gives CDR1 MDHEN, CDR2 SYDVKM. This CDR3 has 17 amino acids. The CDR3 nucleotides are TGTGCCAGCAGTTCCCCTTCGACTAGCGGGAGCTCCTACGAGCAGTACTTC. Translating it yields CASSSPSTSGSSYEQYF.